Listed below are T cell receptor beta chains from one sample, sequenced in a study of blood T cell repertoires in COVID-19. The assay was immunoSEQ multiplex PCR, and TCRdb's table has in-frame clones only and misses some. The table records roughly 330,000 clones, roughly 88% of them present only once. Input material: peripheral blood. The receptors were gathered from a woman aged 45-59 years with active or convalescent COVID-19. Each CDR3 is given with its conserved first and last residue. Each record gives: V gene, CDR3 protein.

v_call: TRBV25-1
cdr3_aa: CASSDRQGAYGYTF

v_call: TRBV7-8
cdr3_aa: CASSFSPPGAYNEQFF

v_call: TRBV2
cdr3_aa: CASRKAGGSNTGELFF

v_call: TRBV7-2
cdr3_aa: CASSYTGQGNYGYTF

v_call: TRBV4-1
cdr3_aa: CASSHIGTGENGELFF

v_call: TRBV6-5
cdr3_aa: CASRPSGVQETQYF

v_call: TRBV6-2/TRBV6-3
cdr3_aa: CASSYFPLAASQLNEQFF

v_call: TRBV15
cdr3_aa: CATSSDTAIYGYTF

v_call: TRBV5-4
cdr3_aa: CASSLAGDRTDTQYF

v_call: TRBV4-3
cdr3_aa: CASSQLLAGGDQETQYF

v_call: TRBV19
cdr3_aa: CASSPRLGQGSGELFF

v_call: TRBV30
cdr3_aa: CAWSVRQGVGTEAFF

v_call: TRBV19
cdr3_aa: CASLQVGTDTQYF

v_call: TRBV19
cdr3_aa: CASRDRASYEQYF

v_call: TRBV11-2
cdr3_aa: CASSLRRENTEAFF

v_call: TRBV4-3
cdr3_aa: CASSQDASGIYEQYF

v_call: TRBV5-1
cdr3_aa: CASSNEQGADTQYF

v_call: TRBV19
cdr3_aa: CASSRGASGDTQYF

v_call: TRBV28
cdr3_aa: CASTIDRSNTGELFF

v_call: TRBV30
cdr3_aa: CAWSVMGLSREAFF

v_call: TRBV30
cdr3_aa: CAWSVERYGYTF

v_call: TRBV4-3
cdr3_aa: CASSQDRRGNTEAFF

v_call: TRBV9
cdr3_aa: CASSFDRGDYGYTF

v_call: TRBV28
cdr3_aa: CASSLYSGLYNEQFF

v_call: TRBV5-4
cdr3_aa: CASSLGALAGGQETQYF

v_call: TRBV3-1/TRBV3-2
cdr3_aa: CASSQGGSNTEAFF

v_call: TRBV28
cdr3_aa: CASSFRGRGIYGETQYF

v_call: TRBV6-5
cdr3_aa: CASSLDGTYEQYF

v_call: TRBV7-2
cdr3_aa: CASSLGGSGTYNEQFF

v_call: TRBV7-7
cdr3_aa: CASSPAPGSQETQYF

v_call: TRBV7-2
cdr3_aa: CASSTGIFYGYTF

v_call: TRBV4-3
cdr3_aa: CASSQEAPGQGAGNTIYF

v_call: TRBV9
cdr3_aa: CASSPRSPADTQYF

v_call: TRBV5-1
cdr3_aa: CASSLDGGSYGYTF

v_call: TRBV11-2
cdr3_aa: CASGLAENTGELFF

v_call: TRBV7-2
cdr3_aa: CASSLARGRGRKTEAFF

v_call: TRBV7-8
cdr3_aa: CASSLAGQGVLPRQFF

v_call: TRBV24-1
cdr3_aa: CATSAGTSGSPSIF

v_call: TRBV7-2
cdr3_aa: CASTRGGTLETQYF

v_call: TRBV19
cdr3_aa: CASSPVAGDSPLHF

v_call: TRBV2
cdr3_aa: CASSKPGLAGAGTSYNEQFF

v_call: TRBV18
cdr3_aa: CASSPPTGGHGDTQYF

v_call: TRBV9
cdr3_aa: CASSEGADYSNQPQHF

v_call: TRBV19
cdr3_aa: CASRELAGATYEQYF

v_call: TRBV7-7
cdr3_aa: CASSLLDSTEAFF

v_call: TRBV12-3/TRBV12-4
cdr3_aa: CASSQQGGQPQHF

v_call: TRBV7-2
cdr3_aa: CASSLALGLNEKLFF

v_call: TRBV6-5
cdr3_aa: CASSYSTGVNYGYTF

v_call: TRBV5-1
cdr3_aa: CASSSRGFEETQYF